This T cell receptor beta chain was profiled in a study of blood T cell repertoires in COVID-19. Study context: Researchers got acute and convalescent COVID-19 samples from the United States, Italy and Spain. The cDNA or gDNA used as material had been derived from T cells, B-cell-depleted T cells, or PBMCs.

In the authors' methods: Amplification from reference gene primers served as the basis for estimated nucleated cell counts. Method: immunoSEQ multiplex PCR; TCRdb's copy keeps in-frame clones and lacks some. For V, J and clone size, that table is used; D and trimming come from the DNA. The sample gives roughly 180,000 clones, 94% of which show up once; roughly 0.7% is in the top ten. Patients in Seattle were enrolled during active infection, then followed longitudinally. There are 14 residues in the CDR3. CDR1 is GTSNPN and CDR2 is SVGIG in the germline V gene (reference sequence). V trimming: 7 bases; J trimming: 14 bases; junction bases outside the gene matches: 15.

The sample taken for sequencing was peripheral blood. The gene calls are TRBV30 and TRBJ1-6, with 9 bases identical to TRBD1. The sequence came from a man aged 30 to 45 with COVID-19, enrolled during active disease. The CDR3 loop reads CAYTTGTGKWALHF. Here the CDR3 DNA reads TGTGCCTACACCACCGGGACAGGGAAGTGGGCCCTCCACTTT. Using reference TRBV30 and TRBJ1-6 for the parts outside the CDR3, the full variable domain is SQTIHQWPATLVQPVGSPLSLECTVEGTSNPNLYWYRQAAGRGLQLLFYSVGIGQISSEVPQNLSASRPQDRQFILSSKKLLLSDSGFYLCAYTTGTGKWALHFGNGTRLTVT.